The 22 T cell receptor beta chains listed next were all sequenced from one sample in a study of T cells after yellow fever vaccination. Via MiXCR, TCRdb re-called the 5' RACE reads, giving one row per CDR3 protein. The sample gives about 510,000 distinct CDR3 sequences, just over 20% of which show up once; roughly 16% is in the top ten. The sequences come from PBMCs, collected 21 days after the first yellow fever vaccination. These receptors were collected from a man between 18 and 35 years old who received the YFV17D yellow fever vaccine.

V is TRBV29-1 and J is TRBJ2-3, with 7 bases that match TRBD1. V lost 7 bases, J lost 5 bases, and 3 bases stayed unmatched. The V gene's germline CDR1 is SQVTM and CDR2 ANQGSEA. CDR3 length: 11 amino acids. CDR3 amino acids: CSGTGVDTQYF. The CDR3 DNA reads TGCAGCGGAACAGGGGTAGATACGCAGTATTTT.

This clonotype was detected only a few times. V and J are TRBV25-1 and TRBJ2-2, with 7 bases matching TRBD1. Losses at the gene ends were 1 base for V and 4 bases for J; bases not matched to a gene: 3. There are 15 residues in the CDR3. Germline V gene data show CDR1 as MGHDK and CDR2 as SYGVNS. CDR3 coding DNA: TGTGCCAGCAGTGAATTGACAGGGACCACCGGGGAGCTGTTTTTT. It translates to CASSELTGTTGELFF.

This clonotype came up many times. The rearrangement joins TRBV20-1 to TRBJ2-3; unclear D gene. The germline V gene has CDR1 DFQATT and CDR2 SNEGSKA (reference sequence). V gave up 0 bases and J gave up 5 bases, with 9 bases separating them. The CDR3 spans 13 residues. CDR3 sequence reads: CSARDYERDTQYF. The CDR3 DNA is TGCAGTGCTAGAGATTACGAACGAGATACGCAGTATTTT.

This clonotype was picked up a small number of times. The rearrangement links TRBV27 to TRBJ1-3; a weak D match, TRBD1 (6 bases). The CDR3 is 18 amino acids. Germline CDR1 and CDR2: MNHEY and SMNVEV (reference sequence). V gave up 6 bases and J gave up 3 bases, with 24 bases separating them. CDR3: CASRATRLGGKNGNTIYF. The CDR3 region has the DNA TGTGCCAGCAGGGCGACTCGGTTGGGGGGCAAAAATGGAAACACCATATATTTT.

This clonotype came up a few times. As DNA, the CDR3 is TGCAGTGCTAGAGTTACAGGGGTTAGGGAGACCCAGTACTTC. Residues: CSARVTGVRETQYF. The chain combines TRBV20-1 with TRBJ2-5, with 7 bases lining up with TRBD1. Germline V CDR1 and CDR2: DFQATT, SNEGSKA (reference sequence). The CDR3 is 14 residues long. J gave up 5 bases and V 1 base, and 7 bases lay outside the gene matches.

This clonotype was found a few times. J is TRBJ1-1 and V is TRBV3-1; D is possibly TRBD1 (6 bases). Germline loops: CDR1 LGHDT, CDR2 YNNKEL (reference sequence). V gave up 3 bases and J gave up 4 bases, with 12 bases separating them. The CDR3 has 14 residues. The CDR3 is CASSQQGWVTEAFF. CDR3 in DNA: TGTGCCAGCAGCCAGCAGGGGTGGGTCACTGAAGCTTTCTTT.

The chain uses TRBV7-2 and TRBJ2-7, with TRBD1 identical over 8 bases. There are 15 residues in the CDR3. CDR1 and CDR2 from the germline V gene are SGHTA and FQGNSA. The V segment lost 0 bases and the J segment 2 bases; nucleotides outside the gene matches: 3. CDR3 in DNA: TGTGCCAGCAGCTTAGCGGGGGGACAGGCCTACGAGCAGTACTTC. Translated: CASSLAGGQAYEQYF.

A few counts support this clonotype. The chain carries TRBV5-1 and TRBJ1-2, with 10 bases fitting TRBD1. The CDR3 sequence is 17 residues long. V trimming: 4 bases; J trimming: 4 bases; junction bases outside the gene matches: 13. CDR1 and CDR2 (germline): SGHRS, YFSETQ. CDR3 protein: CASSLTTGQGSFYGYTF. The CDR3 nucleotides read TGCGCCAGCAGCCTTACAACGGGACAGGGGTCTTTCTATGGCTACACCTTC. The full variable domain, completed using reference TRBV5-1 and TRBJ1-2, is KAGVTQTPRYLIKTRGQQVTLSCSPISGHRSVSWYQQTPGQGLQFLFEYFSETQRNKGNFPGRFSGRQFSNSRSEMNVSTLELGDSALYLCASSLTTGQGSFYGYTFGSGTRLTVV.

This clonotype was seen more than once but under ten times. CDR3 sequence reads: CASSLWDRPNIQYF. The CDR3 DNA reads as TGTGCCAGCAGCTTGTGGGACAGGCCCAACATTCAGTACTTC. The chain recombines TRBV5-5 with TRBJ2-4; 8 nucleotides agree with TRBD1. Germline lookup yields CDR1 SGHKS and CDR2 YYEKEE (reference sequence). J gave up 7 bases and V 1 base, and 4 bases lay outside the gene matches. This CDR3 region has 14 residues.

The gene calls are TRBV5-1 and TRBJ1-4; the match to TRBD1 covers 11 bases. V was clipped by 6 bases and J by 7 bases; unmatched bases: 5. The germline V gene encodes CDR1 SGHRS and CDR2 YFSETQ. This CDR3 spans 14 amino acids. Written as DNA, the CDR3 is TGCGCCAGCACCGGACAGGGGGCGAGTGAAAAACTGTTTTTT. This codes for CASTGQGASEKLFF.

The gene calls are TRBV7-9 and TRBJ2-1; TRBD2 aligns across 9 bases. Germline CDR1 SEHNR, CDR2 FQNEAQ (reference sequence). V lost 4 bases to trimming and J lost 5 bases; unmatched junction nucleotides: 9. This CDR3 has 16 residues. The CDR3 sequence is CASSSIAGERNNEQFF. CDR3 DNA sequence: TGTGCCAGCAGCTCCATAGCGGGGGAGCGAAACAATGAGCAGTTCTTC. The variable domain in full, with the rest retrieved from reference TRBV7-9 and TRBJ2-1, is DTGVSQNPRHKITKRGQNVTFRCDPISEHNRLYWYRQTLGQGPEFLTYFQNEAQLEKSRLLSDRFSAERPKGSFSTLEIQRTEQGDSAMYLCASSSIAGERNNEQFFGPGTRLTVL.

Within the sample, this clonotype is medium-sized. The chain is built from TRBV6-6 and TRBJ2-4, with 9 nucleotides matching TRBD2. The CDR3 extends over 15 amino acids. Germline V gives CDR1 MNHNY, CDR2 SVGAGI (reference sequence). The CDR3 loop reads CATAGGPESKNIQYF. DNA for the CDR3: TGTGCTACGGCGGGGGGGCCGGAGTCCAAAAACATTCAGTACTTC.

The V gene is TRBV5-1, the J gene TRBJ2-5; D is unresolved. The CDR3 is 15 residues long. V lost 0 bases and J 4 bases, leaving 13 bases between the germline ends. Germline V gives CDR1 SGHRS, CDR2 YFSETQ. The CDR3 DNA is TGCGCCAGCAGCTTGGCCTCGTGGGGTTCAGAGACCCAGTACTTC. It specifies CASSLASWGSETQYF.

This clonotype was picked up a small number of times. Possible read error: a much larger clone is one base away. The V call is TRBV5-4, the J call TRBJ1-2; no definite D call. Germline values: CDR1 SGHNT, CDR2 YYREEE (reference sequence). Deletions cut 0 bases from V and 0 bases from J, with 3 bases between. The CDR3 is made up of 13 amino acids. CDR3 DNA: TGTGCCAGCAGCTTGGAAGCTAACTATGGCTACACCTTC. Amino acids: CASSLEANYGYTF.

The rearrangement links TRBV18 to TRBJ2-7; D is perhaps TRBD1 (5 bases). The germline gives CDR1 KGHSH, CDR2 LQKENI. The V end lost 6 bases, the J end lost 4 bases, and 16 bases lay between the germline ends. The CDR3 spans 14 residues. The CDR3 is CASSQWGNRYEQYV. The CDR3 nucleotides read TGTGCCAGCTCTCAGTGGGGCAACAGGTACGAGCAGTACGTC.

This chain uses TRBV9 with TRBJ2-2; TRBD1 matches 9 bases. This CDR3 region has 16 residues. Losses at the gene ends were 4 bases for V and 6 bases for J; bases not matched to a gene: 10. CDR1 is SGDLS and CDR2 is YYNGEE in the germline V gene. The CDR3 DNA follows: TGTGCCAGCAGCCTACGGGACAGGGAGTCGGCCGGGGAGCTGTTTTTT. It yields the protein CASSLRDRESAGELFF.

This clonotype was counted a few times. V gene TRBV28 combines with J gene TRBJ2-2; D uncertain. Trimming pared 4 bases from V and 7 bases from J, leaving 19 bases between. The CDR3 is 16 residues long. Germline lookup yields CDR1 MDHEN and CDR2 SYDVKM. CDR3 in DNA: TGTGCCAGCAGTTCCCTTAACATGAACCCCCTCGGGGAGCTGTTTTTT. Encoded protein: CASSSLNMNPLGELFF.

The chain combines TRBV28 with TRBJ2-7, with 9 bases lining up with TRBD1. The CDR3 runs to 15 residues. Germline CDR1 MDHEN, CDR2 SYDVKM. Trimming cost V 4 bases and J 4 bases; bases outside gene matches: 8. CDR3 in DNA: TGTGCCAGCAGTTCCGGGACAGGGACCGTGTACGAGCAGTACGTC. This translates into CASSSGTGTVYEQYV.

The CDR3 DNA reads as TGTGCCAGCAGTCCAGGAGGGGCGATTTCCAATGAGCAGTTCTTC. Protein product: CASSPGGAISNEQFF. The chain couples TRBV5-4 to TRBJ2-1, with D possibly matching TRBD2 (6 bases). Germline V CDR1 and CDR2: SGHNT, YYREEE (reference sequence). The CDR3 consists of 15 residues. V was pared by 5 bases and J by 6 bases, with 18 bases between.

This chain links TRBV6-5 with TRBJ1-6; TRBD1 matches 10 bases. CDR3 length equals 16 residues. Germline V gene sequence: CDR1 MNHEY, CDR2 SVGAGI. V was clipped by 2 bases and J by 8 bases; unmatched bases: 6. CDR3 amino acids: CASSYAGTGVDSPLHF. CDR3 bases: TGTGCCAGCAGTTACGCCGGGACAGGGGTGGATTCACCCCTCCACTTT.

V gene TRBV19 combines with J gene TRBJ2-6; unclear D gene. This CDR3 is built from 15 residues. The germline V gene has CDR1 LNHDA and CDR2 SQIVND (reference sequence). V shed 5 bases and J shed 0 bases, with 8 bases lying between them. The chain's CDR3 is CASSAVPSGANVLTF. In DNA, the CDR3 is TGTGCCAGTAGTGCCGTTCCCTCTGGGGCCAACGTCCTGACTTTC.

The V and J genes are TRBV4-2 and TRBJ1-2; no clear D. There are 12 residues in the CDR3. The V gene lost 0 bases and the J gene lost 8 bases, with 7 bases spanning the gap. From germline, CDR1 is LGHNA and CDR2 YNFKEQ. The CDR3 spells CASSQDASGYTF. CDR3 nucleotides: TGTGCCAGCAGCCAAGACGCCTCAGGCTACACCTTC.